A selection of T cell receptor beta chains follows, all from one sample in a study of blood T cell repertoires in COVID-19. Profiled with immunoSEQ multiplex PCR; TCRdb holds only in-frame clones, not every one. Found here are some 250,000 clones, 80% to 90% of them singletons; the top ten hold around 7.5%. Sequencing was done on a sample of peripheral blood. Receptors originate from a woman older than 75 with COVID-19, enrolled during active disease. The CDR3 runs from the conserved cysteine through the conserved F or W. A D gene is named only where the DNA matches it firmly. The listing skips clone size in some rows; elsewhere it reads once, few, many or a size class.

d_call,v_call,j_call,clone_size,cdr3_aa,cdr3_nt
.,TRBV30,TRBJ1-5,.,CAWSVGPTPRGNQPQHF,TGTGCCTGGAGTGTTGGACCTACTCCCAGGGGCAATCAGCCCCAGCATTTT
TRBD1,TRBV2,TRBJ2-7,.,CASSGKGASYEQYF,TGTGCCAGCAGTGGGAAGGGGGCCTCCTACGAGCAGTACTTC
TRBD2,TRBV5-1,TRBJ2-2,.,CASSLKAGGPRELFF,TGCGCCAGCAGCTTGAAGGCGGGAGGGCCGAGGGAGCTGTTTTTT
TRBD2,TRBV30,TRBJ2-2,.,CAWKTSGNTGELFF,TGTGCCTGGAAGACTAGCGGGAACACCGGGGAGCTGTTTTTT
.,TRBV5-4,TRBJ2-5,.,CASSFTGPETQYF,TGTGCCAGCAGCTTTACGGGTCCGGAGACCCAGTACTTC
.,TRBV4-1,TRBJ1-1,.,CASSLFERNTEAFF,TGCGCCAGCAGCCTCTTCGAGCGGAACACTGAAGCTTTCTTT
TRBD2,TRBV9,TRBJ2-7,.,CASSDGGTAGSEQYF,TGTGCCAGCAGCGACGGGGGGACTGCCGGGAGCGAGCAGTACTTC
.,TRBV28,TRBJ2-2,.,CASSTHSPSTGELFF,TGTGCCAGCAGCACCCACTCCCCTAGCACCGGGGAGCTGTTTTTT
.,TRBV6-2/TRBV6-3,TRBJ1-1,.,CASSSAGWYTEAFF,TGTGCCAGCAGTTCGGCAGGGTGGTACACTGAAGCTTTCTTT
.,TRBV5-1,TRBJ1-2,few,CASSIQGPNYGYTF,TGCGCCAGCAGCATACAGGGCCCTAACTATGGCTACACCTTC
.,TRBV6-2/TRBV6-3,TRBJ1-1,few,CASSQARGAEAFF,TGTGCCAGCAGCCAGGCTAGAGGCGCTGAAGCTTTCTTT
.,TRBV30,TRBJ1-2,.,CACHRPSYGYTF,TGTGCCTGTCACAGGCCCTCCTATGGCTACACCTTC
TRBD1,TRBV12-3/TRBV12-4,TRBJ1-2,.,CASSRTGRYGYTF,TGTGCCAGCAGCCGGACAGGGAGATATGGCTACACCTTC
.,TRBV20-1,TRBJ1-1,.,CSASRGKTEAFF,TGCAGTGCTAGTAGGGGGAAGACTGAAGCTTTCTTT
TRBD2,TRBV28,TRBJ2-4,once,CASSSPAGGSKNIQYF,TGTGCCAGCAGTTCGCCAGCGGGAGGCAGCAAAAACATTCAGTACTTC
.,TRBV3-1/TRBV3-2,TRBJ1-3,.,CASSQDVTRGNTIYF,TGTGCCAGCAGCCAAGACGTAACACGAGGAAACACCATATATTTT
.,TRBV4-1,TRBJ1-1,.,CASSLGVTDGWTEAFF,TGCGCCAGCAGCCTTGGCGTGACAGATGGTTGGACTGAAGCTTTCTTT
TRBD1,TRBV2,TRBJ2-3,.,CASRRGQVITYTDTQYF,TGTGCCAGCAGAAGGGGACAGGTTATCACCTACACAGATACGCAGTATTTT
.,TRBV14,TRBJ2-3,.,CASSPTQRISTDTQYF,TGTGCCAGCAGCCCGACCCAGCGCATAAGCACAGATACGCAGTATTTT
.,TRBV30,TRBJ2-2,once,CAWQVLWNTGELFF,TGTGCCTGGCAGGTTTTATGGAACACCGGGGAGCTGTTTTTT
TRBD1,TRBV6-2/TRBV6-3,TRBJ2-7,few,CASSYNRGLYEQYF,TGTGCCAGCAGTTACAACAGGGGGCTCTACGAGCAGTACTTC
TRBD1,TRBV27,TRBJ2-1,.,CASSKTGVNEQFF,TGTGCCAGCAGTAAGACAGGGGTCAATGAGCAGTTCTTC